The T cell receptor beta chain under discussion was sequenced for a study of regulatory T cells in long-lasting Graves disease. Study-level findings and limits: For persistent Graves' patients, TCR diversity was lower than for newly diagnosed ones.

Trimming cost V 5 bases and J 2 bases, with 12 bases left between them. CDR3 length equals 14 residues. Per the germline V gene, CDR1 is LGHDT and CDR2 is YNNKEL (reference sequence). This clonotype was counted many times. Its matching antigen is unknown. Library construction for TCR beta used iRepertoire HTBI primers and Arm-PCR of CDR3 regions. TCRdb redid the calling of the multiplex PCR reads with MiXCR, one entry per CDR3 protein. The sample holds about 620,000 distinct CDR3 sequences, under 20% seen once. The sample's time point: newly diagnosed GD, antithyroid drugs for less than 3 months. RNA extracted from PBMCs served as the sequencing template. Graves' disease diagnoses followed American Thyroid Association guidelines. These sequences were also reported in another study, on T cells in Graves' hyperthyroidism and ophthalmopathy.

The specimen comprised peripheral blood mononuclear cells (PBMCs), sampled at new diagnosis, from a patient treated with antithyroid drugs. This rearrangement joins TRBV3-1 to TRBJ2-5; D is ambiguous. This sequence was found in a woman aged 25 to 45 with Graves disease. The CDR3 protein is CASSLSPRQETQYF. In nucleotides, the CDR3 is TGTGCCAGCAGCTTATCACCACGGCAAGAGACCCAGTACTTC.